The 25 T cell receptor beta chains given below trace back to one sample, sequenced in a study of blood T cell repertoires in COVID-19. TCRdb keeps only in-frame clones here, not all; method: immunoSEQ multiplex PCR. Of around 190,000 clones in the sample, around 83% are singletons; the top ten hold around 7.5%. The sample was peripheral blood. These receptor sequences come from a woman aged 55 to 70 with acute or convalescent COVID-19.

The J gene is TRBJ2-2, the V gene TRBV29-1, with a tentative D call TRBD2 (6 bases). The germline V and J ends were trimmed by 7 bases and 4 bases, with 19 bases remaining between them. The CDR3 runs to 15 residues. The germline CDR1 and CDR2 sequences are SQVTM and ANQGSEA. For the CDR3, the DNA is TGCAGCGCGACACCTGCGGGGCTGAGCACCGGGGAGCTGTTTTTT. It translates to CSATPAGLSTGELFF.

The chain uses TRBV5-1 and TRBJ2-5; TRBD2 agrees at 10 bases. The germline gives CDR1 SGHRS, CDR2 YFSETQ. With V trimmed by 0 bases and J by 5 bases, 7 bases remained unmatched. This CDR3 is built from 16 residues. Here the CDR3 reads CASSLGLAGVAETQYF. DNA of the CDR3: TGCGCCAGCAGCTTGGGGCTAGCGGGAGTCGCGGAGACCCAGTACTTC.

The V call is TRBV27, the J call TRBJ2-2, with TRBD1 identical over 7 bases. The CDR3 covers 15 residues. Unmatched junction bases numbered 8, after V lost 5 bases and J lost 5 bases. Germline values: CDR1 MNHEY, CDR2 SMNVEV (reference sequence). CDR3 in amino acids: CASSIRQGVTGELFF. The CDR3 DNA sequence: TGTGCCAGCAGTATTCGACAGGGCGTGACCGGGGAGCTGTTTTTT.

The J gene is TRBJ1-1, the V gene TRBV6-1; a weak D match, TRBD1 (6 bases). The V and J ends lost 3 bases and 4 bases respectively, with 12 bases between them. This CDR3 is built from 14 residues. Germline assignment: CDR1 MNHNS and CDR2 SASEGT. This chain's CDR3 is CASSEDSMPTEAFF. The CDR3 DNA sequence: TGTGCCAGCAGTGAGGACAGTATGCCCACTGAAGCTTTCTTT.

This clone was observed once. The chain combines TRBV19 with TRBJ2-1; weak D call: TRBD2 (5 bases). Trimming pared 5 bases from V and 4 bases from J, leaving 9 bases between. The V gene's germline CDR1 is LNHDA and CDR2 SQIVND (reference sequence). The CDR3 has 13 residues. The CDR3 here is CASSLGVYNEQFF. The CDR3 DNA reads TGTGCCAGTAGTTTGGGAGTATACAATGAGCAGTTCTTC.

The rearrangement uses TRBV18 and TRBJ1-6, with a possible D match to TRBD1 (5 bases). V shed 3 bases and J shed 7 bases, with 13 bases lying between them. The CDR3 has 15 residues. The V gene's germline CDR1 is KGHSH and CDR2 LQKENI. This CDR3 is CASSPHGGGNSPLHF. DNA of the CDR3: TGTGCCAGCTCACCCCACGGCGGGGGAAATTCACCCCTCCACTTT.

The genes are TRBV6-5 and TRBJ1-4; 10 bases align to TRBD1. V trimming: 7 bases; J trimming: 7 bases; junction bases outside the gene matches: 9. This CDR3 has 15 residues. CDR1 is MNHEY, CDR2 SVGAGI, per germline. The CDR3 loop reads CASTRSGTGVEKLFF. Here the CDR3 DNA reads TGTGCCAGCACCCGGAGTGGGACAGGGGTTGAAAAACTGTTTTTT.

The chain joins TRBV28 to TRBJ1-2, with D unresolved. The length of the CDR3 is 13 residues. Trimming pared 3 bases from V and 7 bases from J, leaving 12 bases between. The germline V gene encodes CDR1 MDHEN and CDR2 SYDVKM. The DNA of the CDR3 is TGTGCCAGCAGTTTGCCCGGAGGGCTTGGCTACACCTTC. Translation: CASSLPGGLGYTF.

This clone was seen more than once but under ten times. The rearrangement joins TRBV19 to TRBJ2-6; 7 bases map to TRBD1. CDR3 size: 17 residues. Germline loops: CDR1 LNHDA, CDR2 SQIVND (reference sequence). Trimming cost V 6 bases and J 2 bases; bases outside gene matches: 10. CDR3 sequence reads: CASSSIDRAAGANVLTF. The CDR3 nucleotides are TGTGCCAGTAGCTCCATCGACAGGGCAGCTGGGGCCAACGTCCTGACTTTC.

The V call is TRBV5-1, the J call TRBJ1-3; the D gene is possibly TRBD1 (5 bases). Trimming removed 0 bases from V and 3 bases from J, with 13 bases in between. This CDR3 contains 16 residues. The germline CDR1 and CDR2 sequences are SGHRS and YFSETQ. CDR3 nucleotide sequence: TGCGCCAGCAGCTTGGCAGGGCCCTCTCTTGGAAACACCATATATTTT. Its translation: CASSLAGPSLGNTIYF. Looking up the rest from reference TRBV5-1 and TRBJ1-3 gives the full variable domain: KAGVTQTPRYLIKTRGQQVTLSCSPISGHRSVSWYQQTPGQGLQFLFEYFSETQRNKGNFPGRFSGRQFSNSRSEMNVSTLELGDSALYLCASSLAGPSLGNTIYFGEGSWLTVV.

The CDR3 protein is CASSGTGYNEQFF. CDR3 DNA: TGTGCCAGCAGCGGGACGGGATACAATGAGCAGTTCTTC. The V and J genes are TRBV9 and TRBJ2-1; D possibly corresponds to TRBD2 (5 bases). Germline V CDR1 and CDR2: SGDLS, YYNGEE. This CDR3 region has 13 residues. V dropped 3 bases and J dropped 4 bases, with 8 bases sitting between them.

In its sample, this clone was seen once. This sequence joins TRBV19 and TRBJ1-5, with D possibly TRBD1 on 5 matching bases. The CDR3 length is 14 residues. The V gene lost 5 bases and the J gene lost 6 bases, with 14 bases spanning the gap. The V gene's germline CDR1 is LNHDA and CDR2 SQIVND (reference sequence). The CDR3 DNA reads TGTGCCAGTAGTCCACCACCGGGGGTTCAGCCCCAGCATTTT. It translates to CASSPPPGVQPQHF.

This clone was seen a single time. CDR3 sequence: CASRAGWDIQYF. The CDR3 nucleotides read TGTGCCTCTAGGGCAGGGTGGGACATTCAGTACTTC. The chain recombines TRBV28 with TRBJ2-4; weak D call: TRBD1 (5 bases). The germline V and J ends were trimmed by 11 bases and 8 bases, with 16 bases remaining between them. Germline CDR1 and CDR2: MDHEN and SYDVKM. The CDR3 spans 12 residues.

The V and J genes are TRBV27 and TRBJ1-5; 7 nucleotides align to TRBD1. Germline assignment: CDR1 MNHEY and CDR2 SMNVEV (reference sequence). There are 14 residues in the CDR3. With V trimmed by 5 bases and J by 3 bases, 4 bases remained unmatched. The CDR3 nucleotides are TGTGCCAGCAGTACCCAGGGGGTCAATCAGCCCCAGCATTTT. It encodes CASSTQGVNQPQHF.

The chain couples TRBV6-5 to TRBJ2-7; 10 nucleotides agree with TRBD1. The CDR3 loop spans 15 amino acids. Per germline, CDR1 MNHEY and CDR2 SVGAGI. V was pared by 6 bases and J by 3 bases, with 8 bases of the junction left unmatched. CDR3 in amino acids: CASRQDRGKFYEQYF. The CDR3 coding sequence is TGTGCCAGCAGACAGGACAGGGGGAAGTTCTACGAGCAGTACTTC.

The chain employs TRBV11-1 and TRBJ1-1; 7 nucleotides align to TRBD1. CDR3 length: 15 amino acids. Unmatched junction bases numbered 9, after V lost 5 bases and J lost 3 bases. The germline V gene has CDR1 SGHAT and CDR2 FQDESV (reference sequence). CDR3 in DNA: TGTGCCAGCAGCCCGCAGGGGGTATCGTACACTGAAGCTTTCTTT. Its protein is CASSPQGVSYTEAFF. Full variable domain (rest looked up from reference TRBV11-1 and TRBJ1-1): EAEVAQSPRYKITEKSQAVAFWCDPISGHATLYWYRQILGQGPELLVQFQDESVVDDSQLPKDRFSAERLKGVDSTLKIQPAELGDSAMYLCASSPQGVSYTEAFFGQGTRLTVV.

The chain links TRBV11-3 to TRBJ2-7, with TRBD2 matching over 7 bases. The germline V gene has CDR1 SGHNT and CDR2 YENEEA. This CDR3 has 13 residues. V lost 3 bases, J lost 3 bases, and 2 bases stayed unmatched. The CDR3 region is CASSFQRGYEQYF. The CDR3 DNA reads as TGTGCCAGCAGCTTTCAGCGGGGCTACGAGCAGTACTTC.

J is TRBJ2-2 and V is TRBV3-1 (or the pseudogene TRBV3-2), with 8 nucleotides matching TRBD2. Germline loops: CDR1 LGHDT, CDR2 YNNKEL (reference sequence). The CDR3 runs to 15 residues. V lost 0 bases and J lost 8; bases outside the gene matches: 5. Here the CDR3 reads CASSQDSGRAGELFF. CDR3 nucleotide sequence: TGTGCCAGCAGCCAAGATTCCGGGAGGGCGGGGGAGCTGTTTTTT.

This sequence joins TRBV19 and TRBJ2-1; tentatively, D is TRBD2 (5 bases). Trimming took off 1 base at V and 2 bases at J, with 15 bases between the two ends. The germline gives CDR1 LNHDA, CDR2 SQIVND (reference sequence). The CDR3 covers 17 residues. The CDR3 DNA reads TGTGCCAGTAGTATAGTCATCCCAGCGGATACCTACAATGAGCAGTTCTTC. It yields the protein CASSIVIPADTYNEQFF.

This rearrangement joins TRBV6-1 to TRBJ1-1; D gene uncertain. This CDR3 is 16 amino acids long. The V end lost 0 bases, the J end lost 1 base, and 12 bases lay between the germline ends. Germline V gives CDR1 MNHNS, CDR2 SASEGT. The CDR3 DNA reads TGTGCCAGCAGTGAAGCGGCCGCCTCCTCGAACACTGAAGCTTTCTTT. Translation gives CASSEAAASSNTEAFF.

The CDR3 sequence is CASSLGTDTDTQYF. In DNA form, the CDR3 reads TGTGCCAGTAGCCTTGGGACAGACACAGATACGCAGTATTTT. The genes are TRBV19 and TRBJ2-3, with 7 bases identical to TRBD1. CDR1 LNHDA and CDR2 SQIVND come from the germline V gene (reference sequence). This CDR3 has 14 residues. The ends lost 6 bases at V and 2 bases at J; junction bases unmatched: 5.

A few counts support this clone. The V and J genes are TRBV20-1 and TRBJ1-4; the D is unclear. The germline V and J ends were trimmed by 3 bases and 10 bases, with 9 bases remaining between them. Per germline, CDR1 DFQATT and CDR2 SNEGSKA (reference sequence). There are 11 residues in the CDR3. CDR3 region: CSARGVGKLFF. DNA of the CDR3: TGCAGTGCTAGGGGCGTCGGAAAACTGTTTTTT.

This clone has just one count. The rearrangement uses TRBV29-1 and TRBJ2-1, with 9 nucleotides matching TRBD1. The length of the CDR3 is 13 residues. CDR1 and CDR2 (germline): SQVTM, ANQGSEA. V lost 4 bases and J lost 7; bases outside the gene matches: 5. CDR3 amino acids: CSVGGTGKNEQFF. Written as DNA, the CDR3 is TGCAGCGTTGGGGGGACAGGGAAGAATGAGCAGTTCTTC.

The CDR3 loop is CASSLIRLAGGKDTQYF. The DNA for the CDR3 is TGTGCCAGCAGCTTAATTCGGCTAGCGGGAGGGAAGGATACGCAGTATTTT. The V and J genes are TRBV7-3 and TRBJ2-3; 12 nucleotides match TRBD2. The CDR3 is made up of 17 amino acids. Looked up from germline, CDR1 is SGHTA and CDR2 is FQGTGA. With 1 base clipped from V and 6 bases from J, the junction kept 8 bases outside the gene matches.

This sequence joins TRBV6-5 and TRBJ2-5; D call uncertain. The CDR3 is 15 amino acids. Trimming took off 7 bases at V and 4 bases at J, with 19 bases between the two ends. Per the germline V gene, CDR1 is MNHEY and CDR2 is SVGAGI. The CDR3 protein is CASTDIQKIAETQYF. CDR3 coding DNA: TGTGCCAGCACCGACATCCAGAAGATCGCAGAGACCCAGTACTTC.